The entry below describes one T cell receptor (beta chain). Its antigen is undetermined. Trimming left V 2 bases short and J 6 bases short, with 8 bases between. Germline V gene data show CDR1 as ENHRY and CDR2 as SYGVKD. CDR3 length equals 13 residues. RNA transcripts served as template for amplifying TCR beta CDR3 sequences. RT-PCR with HTBI primers came first, then second-round multiplex PCR. TCRdb reprocessed the multiplex PCR reads via MiXCR and lists one record per CDR3 protein. Of 500,000 to 600,000 distinct CDR3 sequences detected, under 45% appear once; the ten largest clones hold around 4.6%. The data are from a study of Graves' ophthalmopathy and Graves' hyperthyroidism. Study outcomes and limitations: It was with around 71% sensitivity and 72% to 75% specificity that the model predicted ophthalmopathy progression. A 13-signature model separated ophthalmopathy from stable hyperthyroidism, around 90% sensitivity, 75% to 84% specificity. Most thyroid clonotypes with frequency above 0.001 were detected in blood too.

Diagnostic conclusions were grounded in clinical symptoms, serum thyroxine, TRAb, thyroid ultrasound and orbital computed tomography. Source material: peripheral blood or thyroid tissue (not recorded which). The chain recombines TRBV10-3 with TRBJ1-5; D is unresolved. The receptor's source is an adult man with Graves' hyperthyroidism. The CDR3 coding sequence is TGTGCCATCAGTGAGCCCGGGAGTCAGCCCCAGCATTTT. Translated: CAISEPGSQPQHF.